A single sample gave rise to the 20 T cell receptor beta chains below, sequenced in a study of OX40 agonist ivuxolimab in advanced cancers. The table came from immunoSEQ multiplex PCR; TCRdb's copy has only in-frame clones and leaves some out. The sample includes approximately 76,000 clones, approximately 85% of them seen just once. The starting material was CD4+ or CD8+ T cells sorted from blood, obtained in a trial of the OX40 agonist ivuxolimab. These receptors were taken from an adult with an advanced solid tumor such as melanoma, head and neck, liver or kidney cancer.

The rearrangement links TRBV28 to TRBJ1-2; maybe TRBD1 (5 bases). This CDR3 contains 14 residues. The ends were cut back, 8 bases at V and 7 bases at J, with 20 bases in the middle. Germline V lookup: CDR1 MDHEN, CDR2 SYDVKM. Here the CDR3 reads CASSRAGTGGGYTF. The CDR3 nucleotides are TGTGCCAGCTCACGAGCGGGGACGGGGGGTGGCTACACCTTC.

The J gene is TRBJ1-1, the V gene TRBV10-3; 8 nucleotides line up with TRBD1. From germline, CDR1 is ENHRY and CDR2 SYGVKD. J was trimmed by 7 bases and V by 6 bases; bases with no gene match: 7. This CDR3 is built from 13 residues. This CDR3 is CAISQTGVGEAFF. Written as DNA, the CDR3 is TGTGCCATCAGCCAGACAGGGGTGGGTGAAGCTTTCTTT.

Here the CDR3 reads CASSPGQVGWDEKLFF. The CDR3 region has the DNA TGTGCCAGCAGCCCCGGACAGGTCGGTTGGGATGAAAAACTGTTTTTT. The gene calls are TRBV5-8 and TRBJ1-4; 7 positions match TRBD1. Germline CDR1 SGHTS, CDR2 YDEGEE. The ends lost 4 bases at V and 6 bases at J; junction bases unmatched: 12. CDR3 length: 16 amino acids.

V and J are TRBV5-6 and TRBJ2-7; D uncertain. V lost 3 bases and J 3 bases, leaving 4 bases between the germline ends. CDR1 and CDR2 from the germline V gene are SGHDT and YYEEEE. The CDR3 loop spans 11 amino acids. The CDR3 coding sequence is TGTGCCAGCAGCTCCGACTACGAGCAGTACTTC. Translation: CASSSDYEQYF.

This chain uses TRBV5-1 with TRBJ2-7, with 9 bases aligning to TRBD1. The CDR3 extends over 15 amino acids. V gave up 0 bases and J gave up 7 bases; unmatched junction bases: 8. Germline V gene lookup returns CDR1 SGHRS and CDR2 YFSETQ. CDR3 protein: CASSLAGQGTGEQYF. The CDR3 DNA sequence: TGCGCCAGCAGCTTGGCAGGACAGGGGACGGGGGAGCAGTACTTC.

This clone was found once. The chain employs TRBV7-2 and TRBJ1-6; 10 nucleotides align to TRBD1. The CDR3 consists of 14 residues. Unmatched junction bases numbered 5, after V lost 5 bases and J lost 10 bases. The germline gives CDR1 SGHTA, CDR2 FQGNSA. CDR3 DNA sequence: TGTGCCAGCAGCCCAGGGACAGGGGAGTCACCCCTCCACTTT. As protein: CASSPGTGESPLHF.

The gene calls are TRBV29-1 and TRBJ1-4; a weak D match, TRBD1 (6 bases). Trimming stripped 7 bases from V and 0 bases from J, with 9 bases between. Germline CDR1 and CDR2: SQVTM and ANQGSEA. This CDR3 has 13 amino acids. The CDR3 coding sequence is TGCAGCGGGACAGAAGCAACTAATGAAAAACTGTTTTTT. It codes for CSGTEATNEKLFF.

The chain recombines TRBV29-1 with TRBJ2-3; the match to TRBD2 covers 9 bases. The germline CDR1 and CDR2 sequences are SQVTM and ANQGSEA. The CDR3 covers 16 residues. V was pared by 4 bases and J by 2 bases, with 10 bases of the junction left unmatched. CDR3 in DNA: TGCAGCGTTGCCCGGCGACTAGCGGCCGTCACAGATACGCAGTATTTT. As protein: CSVARRLAAVTDTQYF.

The chain has TRBV18 and TRBJ1-1; 8 bases agree with TRBD1. V lost 6 bases and J lost 4; bases outside the gene matches: 7. The CDR3 contains 14 residues. Germline loops: CDR1 KGHSH, CDR2 LQKENI. The CDR3 protein is CASSTGQGGTEAFF. The CDR3 DNA reads TGTGCCAGCTCTACTGGACAGGGCGGCACTGAAGCTTTCTTT.

The V gene is TRBV5-1, the J gene TRBJ1-5; unclear D gene. The CDR3 is 15 residues long. Trimming removed 0 bases from V and 5 bases from J, with 12 bases in between. Germline V gene sequence: CDR1 SGHRS, CDR2 YFSETQ. The CDR3 sequence: CASSLDSGGDQPQHF. The CDR3 bases are TGCGCCAGCAGCTTGGATAGTGGTGGGGATCAGCCCCAGCATTTT. Full variable domain (outside the CDR3, taken from reference TRBV5-1 and TRBJ1-5): KAGVTQTPRYLIKTRGQQVTLSCSPISGHRSVSWYQQTPGQGLQFLFEYFSETQRNKGNFPGRFSGRQFSNSRSEMNVSTLELGDSALYLCASSLDSGGDQPQHFGDGTRLSIL.

V gene TRBV21-1 combines with J gene TRBJ1-3; the table calls TRBD1, which could not be checked here. TRBV21-1 is flagged as a pseudogene. The CDR3 extends over 16 amino acids. The CDR3 nucleotides read TGTGCCAGCACCGATACAGGGGAACTGTGGGGAAACACCATATATTTT. Translating gives CASTDTGELWGNTIYF.

V and J are TRBV25-1 and TRBJ1-1; no clear D. V was pared by 2 bases and J by 1 base, with 14 bases between. The CDR3 is made up of 16 amino acids. CDR1 is MGHDK, CDR2 SYGVNS, per germline. The CDR3 spells CASSESLGSGNTEAFF. Written as DNA, the CDR3 is TGTGCCAGCAGTGAAAGTTTGGGGTCAGGGAACACTGAAGCTTTCTTT.

This clone was counted once. This chain connects TRBV5-6 to TRBJ2-5; D might be TRBD1 or TRBD2, each matching 7 bases. The V gene's germline CDR1 is SGHDT and CDR2 YYEEEE. V lost 2 bases and J 3 bases, leaving 20 bases between the germline ends. The CDR3 covers 17 residues. The CDR3 spells CASSLDLDREGEETQYF. The CDR3 DNA sequence: TGTGCCAGCAGCTTAGACCTTGACAGGGAGGGCGAAGAGACCCAGTACTTC. Together with reference TRBV5-6 and TRBJ2-5, the CDR3 gives the full variable domain: DAGVTQSPTHLIKTRGQQVTLRCSPKSGHDTVSWYQQALGQGPQFIFQYYEEEERQRGNFPDRFSGHQFPNYSSELNVNALLLGDSALYLCASSLDLDREGEETQYFGPGTRLLVL.

This chain links TRBV5-3 with TRBJ1-4; D is ambiguous. TRBV5-3 is an open reading frame whose function is uncertain. CDR3 length: 13 amino acids. V gave up 4 bases and J gave up 5 bases, with 9 bases separating them. The CDR3 coding sequence is TGTGCCAGAAGCATAGGGCCGAATGAAAAACTGTTTTTT. Amino acids: CARSIGPNEKLFF.

The chain has TRBV5-4 and TRBJ1-4, with D unresolved. CDR3 length: 12 amino acids. With 0 bases removed from V and 8 bases from J, the gap between germline ends came to 5 bases. Germline loops: CDR1 SGHNT, CDR2 YYREEE (reference sequence). CDR3 coding DNA: TGTGCCAGCAGCTTGGATGTGGAAAAACTGTTTTTT. The encoded protein is CASSLDVEKLFF.

The J gene is TRBJ2-7, the V gene TRBV5-1; D gene ambiguous. V was clipped by 1 base and J by 4 bases, with 6 bases between them. CDR3 length: 12 amino acids. Germline lookup yields CDR1 SGHRS and CDR2 YFSETQ. Here the CDR3 DNA reads TGCGCCAGCAGCTTGAGTTTATACGAGCAGTACTTC. Residues: CASSLSLYEQYF.

On this clone itself: Other DNA sequences in the sample encode the same CDR3. The chain links TRBV6-5 to TRBJ2-7; no clear D. Germline CDR1 MNHEY, CDR2 SVGAGI. The length of the CDR3 is 12 residues. V was cut by 0 bases and J by 7 bases, with 7 bases left in between. The CDR3 here is CASSYSLGEQYF. The CDR3 DNA follows: TGTGCCAGCAGTTACTCGTTAGGGGAGCAGTACTTC.

The gene calls are TRBV9 and TRBJ2-7, with D unresolved. The germline V gene encodes CDR1 SGDLS and CDR2 YYNGEE. Between the trimmed V and J ends, which lost 1 base and 3 bases, there was a span of 14 bases. This CDR3 is 15 amino acids long. CDR3: CASSVSQEAYYEQYF. The DNA for the CDR3 is TGTGCCAGCAGCGTAAGCCAGGAAGCCTACTACGAGCAGTACTTC.

The rearrangement joins TRBV18 to TRBJ1-1; D remains unclear. CDR1 and CDR2 from the germline V gene are KGHSH and LQKENI. The CDR3 totals 13 residues. The V end was cut by 1 base, the J end by 1 base, with 4 bases between. In DNA, the CDR3 is TGTGCCAGCTCACCACAGGGGAACACTGAAGCTTTCTTT. Translation gives CASSPQGNTEAFF.

This clone was counted a few times. This chain joins TRBV14 and TRBJ1-6; 7 nucleotides align to TRBD1. This CDR3 has 15 amino acids. CDR1 is SGHDN, CDR2 FVKESK, per germline. V was pared by 0 bases and J by 7 bases, with 3 bases of the junction left unmatched. The CDR3 reads CASSQEHRGNSPLHF. In nucleotides, the CDR3 is TGTGCCAGCAGCCAAGAGCACAGGGGCAATTCACCCCTCCACTTT.